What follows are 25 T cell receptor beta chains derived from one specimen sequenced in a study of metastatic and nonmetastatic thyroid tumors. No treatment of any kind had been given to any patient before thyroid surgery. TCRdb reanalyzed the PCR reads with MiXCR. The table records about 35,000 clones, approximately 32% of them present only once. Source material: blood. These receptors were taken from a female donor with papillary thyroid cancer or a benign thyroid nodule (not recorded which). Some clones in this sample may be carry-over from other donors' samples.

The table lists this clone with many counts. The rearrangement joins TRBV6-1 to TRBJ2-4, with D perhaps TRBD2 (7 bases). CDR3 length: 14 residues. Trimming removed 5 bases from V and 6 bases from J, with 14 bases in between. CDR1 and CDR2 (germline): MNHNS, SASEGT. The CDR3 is CASSYRRGGNIQYF. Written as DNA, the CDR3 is TGTGCCAGCAGTTATAGGAGGGGGGGAAACATTCAGTACTTC.

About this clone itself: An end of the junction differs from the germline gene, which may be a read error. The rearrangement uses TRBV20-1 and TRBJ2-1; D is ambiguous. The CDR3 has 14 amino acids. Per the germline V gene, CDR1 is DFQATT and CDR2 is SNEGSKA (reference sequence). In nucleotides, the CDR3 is TGCAGTGCTAGAGATTGGCAGACCTACAATGAGCAGATGTTC. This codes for CSARDWQTYNEQMF.

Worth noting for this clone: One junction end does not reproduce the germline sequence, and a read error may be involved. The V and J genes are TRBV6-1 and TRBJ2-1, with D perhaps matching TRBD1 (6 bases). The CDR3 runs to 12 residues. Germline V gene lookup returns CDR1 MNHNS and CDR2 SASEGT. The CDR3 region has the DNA TGTCCCAGCAGGGGACCGGACAATGAGCCGTTCTTC. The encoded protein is CPSRGPDNEPFF.

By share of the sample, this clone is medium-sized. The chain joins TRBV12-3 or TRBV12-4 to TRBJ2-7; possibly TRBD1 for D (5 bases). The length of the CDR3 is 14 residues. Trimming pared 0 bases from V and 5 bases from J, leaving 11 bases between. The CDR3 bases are TGTGCCAGCAGTTTAGCTTCTCAGGGCCACGAGCAGTACTTC. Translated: CASSLASQGHEQYF.

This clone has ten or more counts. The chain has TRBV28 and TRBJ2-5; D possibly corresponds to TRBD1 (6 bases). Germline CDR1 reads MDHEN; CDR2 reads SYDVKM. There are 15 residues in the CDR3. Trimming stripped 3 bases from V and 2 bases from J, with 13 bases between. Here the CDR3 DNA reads TGTGCCAGCAGTTTTTTGGGGGCCGAGCAAGAGACCCAGTACTTC. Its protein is CASSFLGAEQETQYF.

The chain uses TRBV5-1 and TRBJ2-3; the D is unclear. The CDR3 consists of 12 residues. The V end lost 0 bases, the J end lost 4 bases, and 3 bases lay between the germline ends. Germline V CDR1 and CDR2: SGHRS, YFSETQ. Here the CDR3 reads CASSLGADTQYF. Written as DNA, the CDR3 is TGCGCCAGCAGCTTGGGGGCAGATACGCAGTATTTT. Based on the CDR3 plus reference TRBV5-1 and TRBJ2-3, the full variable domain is KAGVTQTPRYLIKTRGQQVTLSCSPISGHRSVSWYQQTPGQGLQFLFEYFSETQRNKGNFPGRFSGRQFSNSRSEMNVSTLELGDSALYLCASSLGADTQYFGPGTRLTVL.

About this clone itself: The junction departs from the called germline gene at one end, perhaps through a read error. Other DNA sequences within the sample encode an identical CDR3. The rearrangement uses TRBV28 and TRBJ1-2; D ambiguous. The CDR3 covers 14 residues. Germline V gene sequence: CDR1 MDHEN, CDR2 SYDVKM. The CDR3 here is CASSLGVSGAGYTF. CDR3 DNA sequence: TGTGCCAGCAGTTTAGGCGTTTCTGGAGCTGGCTACACATTC.

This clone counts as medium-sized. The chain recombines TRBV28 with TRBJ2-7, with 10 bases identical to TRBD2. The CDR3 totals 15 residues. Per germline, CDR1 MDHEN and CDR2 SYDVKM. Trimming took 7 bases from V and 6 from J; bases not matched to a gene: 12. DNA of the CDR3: TGTGCCAGCACCCAAATAAGCGGGGGGGGTAGCGAGCAGTACTTC. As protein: CASTQISGGGSEQYF.

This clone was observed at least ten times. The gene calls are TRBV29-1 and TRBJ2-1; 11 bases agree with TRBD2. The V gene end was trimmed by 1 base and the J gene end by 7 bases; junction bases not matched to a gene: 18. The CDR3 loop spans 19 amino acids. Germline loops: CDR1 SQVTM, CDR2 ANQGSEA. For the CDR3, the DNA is TGCAGCGTTGAAGCCCCCCTCAAACTAGCGGGGGATGTTCTTAATGAGCAGTTCTTC. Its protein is CSVEAPLKLAGDVLNEQFF.

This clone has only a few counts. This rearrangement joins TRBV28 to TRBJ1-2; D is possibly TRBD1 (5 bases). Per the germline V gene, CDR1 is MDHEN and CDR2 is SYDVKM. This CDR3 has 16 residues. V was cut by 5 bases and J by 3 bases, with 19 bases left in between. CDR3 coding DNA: TGTGCCAGCAGTCTACCAAATAGGGGAGCGGACTATGGCTACACCTTC. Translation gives CASSLPNRGADYGYTF.

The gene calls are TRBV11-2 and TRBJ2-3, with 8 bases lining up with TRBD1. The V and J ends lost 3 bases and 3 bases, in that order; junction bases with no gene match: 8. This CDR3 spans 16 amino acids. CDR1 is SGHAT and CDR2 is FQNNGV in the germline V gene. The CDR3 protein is CASSFSTGVGTDTQYF. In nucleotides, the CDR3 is TGTGCCAGCAGCTTTTCGACAGGGGTCGGAACAGATACGCAGTATTTT.

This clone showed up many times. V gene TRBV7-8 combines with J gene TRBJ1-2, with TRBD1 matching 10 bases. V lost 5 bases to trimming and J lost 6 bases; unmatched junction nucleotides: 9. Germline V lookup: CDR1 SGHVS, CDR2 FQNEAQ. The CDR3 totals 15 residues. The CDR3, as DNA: TGTGCCAGCAGCGAACGGGACAGGGGAAGGGATGGCTACACCTTC. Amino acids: CASSERDRGRDGYTF. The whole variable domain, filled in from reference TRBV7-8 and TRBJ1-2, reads GAGVSQSPRYKVAKRGQDVALRCDPISGHVSLFWYQQALGQGPEFLTYFQNEAQLDKSGLPSDRFFAERPEGSVSTLKIQRTQQEDSAVYLCASSERDRGRDGYTFGSGTRLTVV.

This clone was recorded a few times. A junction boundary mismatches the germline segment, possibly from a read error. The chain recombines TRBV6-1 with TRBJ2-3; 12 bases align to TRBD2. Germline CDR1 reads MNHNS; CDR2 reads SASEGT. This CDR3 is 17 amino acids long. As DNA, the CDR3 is TGTGCAAGCAGGGGGCCCGGGACTAGCGGGTTAACAGATACGCAGTATTTT. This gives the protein CASRGPGTSGLTDTQYF.

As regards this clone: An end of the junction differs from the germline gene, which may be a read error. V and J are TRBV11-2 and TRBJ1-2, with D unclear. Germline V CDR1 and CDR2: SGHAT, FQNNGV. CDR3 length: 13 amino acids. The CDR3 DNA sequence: TGTGCCAGCAGCTTAAACGGCGGGGATGGCTACAACTTC. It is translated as CASSLNGGDGYNF.

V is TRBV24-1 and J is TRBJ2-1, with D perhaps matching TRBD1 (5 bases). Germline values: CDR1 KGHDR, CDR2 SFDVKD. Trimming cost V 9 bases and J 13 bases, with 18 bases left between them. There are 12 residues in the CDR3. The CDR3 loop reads CATRYQGGDQFF. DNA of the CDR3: TGTGCCACCCGGTACCAGGGCGGTGATCAGTTCTTC.

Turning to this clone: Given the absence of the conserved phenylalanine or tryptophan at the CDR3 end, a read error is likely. Here the CDR3 DNA reads TGTGCCAGCAGCCTACTAGAATCGGGGGACACCATATATATT. It encodes CASSLLESGDTIYI. The V gene is TRBV9, the J gene TRBJ1-3; D may be TRBD1 (5 bases). This CDR3 has 14 residues. Trimming took 4 bases from V and 8 from J, leaving 16 bases between them. CDR1 and CDR2 (germline): SGDLS, YYNGEE.

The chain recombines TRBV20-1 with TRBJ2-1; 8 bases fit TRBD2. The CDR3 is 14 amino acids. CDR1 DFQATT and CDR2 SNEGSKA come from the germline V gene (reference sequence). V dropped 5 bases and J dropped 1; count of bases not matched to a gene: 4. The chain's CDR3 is CSAPRGGSYNEQFF. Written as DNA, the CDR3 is TGCAGTGCTCCCCGGGGGGGGTCCTACAATGAGCAGTTCTTC.

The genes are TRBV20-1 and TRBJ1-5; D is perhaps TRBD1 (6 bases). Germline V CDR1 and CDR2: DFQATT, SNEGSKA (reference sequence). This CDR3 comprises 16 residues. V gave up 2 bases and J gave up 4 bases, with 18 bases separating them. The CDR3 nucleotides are TGCAGTGCTAGAATACAGGGATTGGCTTGGAATCAGCCCCAGCATTTT. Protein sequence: CSARIQGLAWNQPQHF.

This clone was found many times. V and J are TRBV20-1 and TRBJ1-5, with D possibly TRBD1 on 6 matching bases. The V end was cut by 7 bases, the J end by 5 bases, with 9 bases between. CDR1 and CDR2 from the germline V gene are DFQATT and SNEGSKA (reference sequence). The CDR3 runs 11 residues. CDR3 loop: CSVGGDQPQHF. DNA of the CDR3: TGCAGTGTAGGGGGGGATCAGCCCCAGCATTTT.

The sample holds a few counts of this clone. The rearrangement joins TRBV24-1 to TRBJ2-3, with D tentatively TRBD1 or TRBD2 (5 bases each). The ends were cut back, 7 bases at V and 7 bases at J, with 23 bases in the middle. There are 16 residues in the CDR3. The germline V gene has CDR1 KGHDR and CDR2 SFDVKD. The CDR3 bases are TGTGCCACCAGCCTTAACCGGGACGGTGGTCGGAATACGCAGTATTTT. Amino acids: CATSLNRDGGRNTQYF.

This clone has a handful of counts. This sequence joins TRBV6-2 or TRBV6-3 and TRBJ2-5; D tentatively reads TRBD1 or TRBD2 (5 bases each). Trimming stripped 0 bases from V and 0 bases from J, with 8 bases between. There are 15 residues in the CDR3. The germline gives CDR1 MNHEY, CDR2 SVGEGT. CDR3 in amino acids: CASSYSGRHQETQYF. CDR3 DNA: TGTGCCAGCAGTTACTCGGGACGGCACCAAGAGACCCAGTACTTC.

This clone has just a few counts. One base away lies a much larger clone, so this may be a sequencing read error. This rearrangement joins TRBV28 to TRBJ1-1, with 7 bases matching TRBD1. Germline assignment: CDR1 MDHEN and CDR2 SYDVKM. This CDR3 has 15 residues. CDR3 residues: CASSLTGCLNTEAFF. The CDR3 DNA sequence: TGTGCCAGCAGCTTGACAGGGTGTCTGAACACTGAAGCTTTCTTC.

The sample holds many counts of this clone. In DNA form, the CDR3 reads TGTGCCAGCAGCTGGAGTAACACTGAAGCTTTCTTT. Translation: CASSWSNTEAFF. The J gene is TRBJ1-1, the V gene TRBV5-4; D unresolved. This CDR3 contains 12 residues. Germline V lookup: CDR1 SGHNT, CDR2 YYREEE (reference sequence). V shed 3 bases and J shed 2 bases, with 5 bases lying between them.

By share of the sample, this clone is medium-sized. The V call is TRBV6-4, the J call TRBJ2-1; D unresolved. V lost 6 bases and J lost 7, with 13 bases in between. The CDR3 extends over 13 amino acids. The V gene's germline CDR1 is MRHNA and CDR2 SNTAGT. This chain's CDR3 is CASSDVAENEQFF. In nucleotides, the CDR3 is TGTGCCAGCAGCGACGTAGCTGAGAATGAGCAGTTCTTC.

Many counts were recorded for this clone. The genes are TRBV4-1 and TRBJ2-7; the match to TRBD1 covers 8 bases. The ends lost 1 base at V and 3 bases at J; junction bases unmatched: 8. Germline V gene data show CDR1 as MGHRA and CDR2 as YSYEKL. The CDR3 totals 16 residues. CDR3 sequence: CASSQAGTGAHYEQYF. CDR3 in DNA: TGCGCCAGCAGCCAAGCAGGGACAGGTGCTCACTACGAGCAGTACTTC.